The T cell receptor (beta chain) described here comes from a study of CD8 T cells in ankylosing spondylitis. Findings and limits, study-wide: Prior work had noted some motif variants in reactive arthritis blood and synovial fluid. A CD8+ phenotype characterized the disease-linked clones, which were relatively rare in peripheral blood. Within ankylosing spondylitis blood, a TCR beta motif made up of seven to nine highly homologous variants appeared to be characteristic.

In making TCR beta libraries, quantitative 5'-RACE with molecular barcodes was used. TCRdb redid the calling of the 5' RACE reads with MiXCR, one entry per CDR3 protein. The data contain about 300,000 distinct CDR3 sequences, less than 25% of them singletons. The CDR3 sequence is 14 residues long. To note about this clonotype: Its antigen is unidentified.

The sequenced sample consisted of blood, either unsorted or a sorted T cell fraction (not recorded which). This sequence was found in a female donor with ankylosing spondylitis or in good health (not recorded which). The chain has TRBV21-1 and TRBJ2-5; the table's D call of TRBD2 was not tested on the DNA. TRBV21-1 is marked as a pseudogene. Written as DNA, the CDR3 is TGTGCCTGCACCGGACAGCGGGAGAGTGAGACCCAGTACTTC. This gives the protein CACTGQRESETQYF.